These 25 T cell receptor beta chains came from one sample sequenced in a study of T-cell reconstitution after alpha-beta-depleted transplantation in children. Study-wide findings and caveats: In patients about two months after transplant, alpha-beta T cells reportedly arose from several hundred expanded graft clones.

The antigens these receptors bind are not known. Researchers prepared the TCRbeta library using unique molecular identifiers, the study reports. TCRdb reprocessed the PCR reads with MiXCR, giving one entry per CDR3 protein. The repertoire holds around 30,000 distinct CDR3 sequences, with about 7% as singletons. Sample: peripheral blood, taken 60 days after TCRalphabeta/CD19-depleted stem cell transplant. These receptors all come from a child less than two years old who had a stem cell transplant for acute myeloid leukemia, so the T cells may come from the graft donor.

This clonotype occurred many times. The CDR3 is CASSSLWEGLNEKLFF. The CDR3 nucleotides are TGTGCCAGCAGCTCCCTTTGGGAGGGTTTGAATGAAAAACTGTTTTTT. The chain couples TRBV7-9 to TRBJ1-4; D is uncertain. V gave up 4 bases and J gave up 5 bases, with 17 bases separating them. This CDR3 is 16 amino acids long. Per the germline V gene, CDR1 is SEHNR and CDR2 is FQNEAQ (reference sequence). The entire variable domain, with the rest obtained from reference TRBV7-9 and TRBJ1-4, is as follows: DTGVSQNPRHKITKRGQNVTFRCDPISEHNRLYWYRQTLGQGPEFLTYFQNEAQLEKSRLLSDRFSAERPKGSFSTLEIQRTEQGDSAMYLCASSSLWEGLNEKLFFGSGTQLSVL.

In its sample, this clonotype was seen many times. This chain joins TRBV28 and TRBJ1-3, with D unclear. Trimming took off 2 bases at V and 0 bases at J, with 8 bases between the two ends. Germline V gene sequence: CDR1 MDHEN, CDR2 SYDVKM. This CDR3 has 15 residues. CDR3 in amino acids: CASSLSGSSGNTIYF. The CDR3, as DNA: TGTGCCAGCAGTTTAAGCGGGAGCTCTGGAAACACCATATATTTT. The whole variable domain, remainder taken from reference TRBV28 and TRBJ1-3, is DVKVTQSSRYLVKRTGEKVFLECVQDMDHENMFWYRQDPGLGLRLIYFSYDVKMKEKGDIPEGYSVSREKKERFSLILESASTNQTSMYLCASSLSGSSGNTIYFGEGSWLTVV.

This clonotype appeared many times. The rearrangement links TRBV28 to TRBJ2-3; 11 bases align to TRBD1. This CDR3 has 16 amino acids. CDR1 and CDR2 (germline): MDHEN, SYDVKM. V lost 0 bases, J lost 3 bases, and 2 bases stayed unmatched. The CDR3: CASSLWGQGETDTQYF. The CDR3 DNA sequence: TGTGCCAGCAGTTTATGGGGACAGGGGGAAACAGATACGCAGTATTTT.

This clonotype showed up many times. This rearrangement joins TRBV27 to TRBJ2-7, with 7 nucleotides matching TRBD1. The CDR3 runs to 13 residues. CDR1 is MNHEY, CDR2 SMNVEV, per germline (reference sequence). Trimming took 2 bases from V and 6 from J; bases not matched to a gene: 4. For the CDR3, the DNA is TGTGCCAGCAGTTTACCCAACAGGGGCGAGCAGTACTTC. It yields the protein CASSLPNRGEQYF.

This clonotype was seen at least ten times. The J gene is TRBJ2-2, the V gene TRBV6-1; 8 bases fit TRBD2. The CDR3 length is 14 residues. Germline-derived CDR1 and CDR2 are MNHNS and SASEGT. The trim removed 6 bases at V and 5 bases at J, leaving 5 bases unmatched. The DNA of the CDR3 is TGTGCCAGCAGCCCGTCGGGGGGGACCGGGGAGCTGTTTTTT. Translated, it gives CASSPSGGTGELFF.

The chain couples TRBV20-1 to TRBJ2-5, with D possibly TRBD2 on 6 matching bases. V was trimmed by 2 bases and J by 5 bases, leaving 15 bases between them. CDR1 is DFQATT, CDR2 SNEGSKA, per germline (reference sequence). The CDR3 covers 14 residues. The CDR3 DNA is TGCAGTGCTAGAACGAGATGGGGGGAGGAGACCCAGTACTTC. Residues: CSARTRWGEETQYF.

In this sample, this clonotype turned up many times. The rearrangement joins TRBV6-5 to TRBJ2-2; possibly TRBD2 for D (5 bases). Trimming removed 5 bases at V and 1 base at J, with 14 bases between. The length of the CDR3 is 16 residues. Germline CDR1 MNHEY, CDR2 SVGAGI. The CDR3 DNA reads as TGTGCCAGCAGTACTCCCCGGACTTTGAACACCGGGGAGCTGTTTTTT. Amino acids: CASSTPRTLNTGELFF.

The table lists this clonotype with many counts. Here the CDR3 reads CATRLAGEKFF. The CDR3 nucleotides are TGTGCCACCAGACTAGCGGGAGAGAAGTTCTTC. The chain joins TRBV6-6 to TRBJ2-1, with 12 nucleotides matching TRBD2. Germline CDR1 is MNHNY and CDR2 is SVGAGI (reference sequence). The CDR3 consists of 11 residues. Trimming took 10 bases from V and 14 from J; bases not matched to a gene: 6.

This clonotype came up many times. The chain couples TRBV7-3 to TRBJ2-5; no firm D call. This CDR3 region has 13 residues. The V gene's germline CDR1 is SGHTA and CDR2 FQGTGA. Trimming took off 4 bases at V and 5 bases at J, with 11 bases between the two ends. The CDR3 region is CASSSQVRETQYF. As DNA, the CDR3 is TGTGCCAGCAGCTCCCAAGTGAGGGAGACCCAGTACTTC.

The chain joins TRBV4-3 to TRBJ2-2; no firm D call. This CDR3 is 15 amino acids long. Germline V gene lookup returns CDR1 LGHNA and CDR2 YSLEER. V was trimmed by 1 base and J by 1 base, leaving 7 bases between them. The chain's CDR3 is CASSQVGGNTGELFF. As DNA, the CDR3 is TGCGCCAGCAGCCAAGTAGGCGGGAACACCGGGGAGCTGTTTTTT.

The sample holds many counts of this clonotype. This rearrangement joins TRBV12-3 or TRBV12-4 to TRBJ2-3; 10 nucleotides match TRBD1. J lost 0 bases, V lost 5 bases, and 8 bases had no gene match. The CDR3 is made up of 17 amino acids. CDR3 sequence: CASSPPTGGYSTDTQYF. The CDR3 DNA follows: TGTGCCAGCAGTCCACCGACAGGGGGCTATAGCACAGATACGCAGTATTTT.

This clonotype came up many times. This rearrangement joins TRBV7-9 to TRBJ2-7; D not certain. The V end lost 6 bases, the J end lost 3 bases, and 6 bases lay between the germline ends. CDR3 size: 11 residues. Germline CDR1 reads SEHNR; CDR2 reads FQNEAQ (reference sequence). CDR3 sequence: CASSNNYEQYF. For the CDR3, the DNA is TGTGCCAGCAGTAACAACTACGAGCAGTACTTC.

In this sample, this clonotype turned up many times. V and J are TRBV20-1 and TRBJ2-3; 8 nucleotides align to TRBD2. CDR1 and CDR2 (germline): DFQATT, SNEGSKA (reference sequence). V lost 0 bases to trimming and J lost 4 bases; unmatched junction nucleotides: 9. The CDR3 sequence is 16 residues long. The DNA of the CDR3 is TGCAGTGCTAGAGAAGGGAGACTAGCGAGGTCAGATACGCAGTATTTT. This encodes CSAREGRLARSDTQYF.

This clonotype has at least ten counts. V and J are TRBV4-2 and TRBJ2-7, with D uncertain. The ends were cut back, 2 bases at V and 7 bases at J, with 9 bases in the middle. The CDR3 is 12 residues long. Looked up from germline, CDR1 is LGHNA and CDR2 is YNFKEQ. CDR3 DNA sequence: TGTGCCAGCAGCCAAACTACCGAGGAGCAGTACTTC. Translated, it gives CASSQTTEEQYF.

Ten or more counts support this clonotype. Here the CDR3 reads CASSPSTAGRPLFF. CDR3 bases: TGTGCCAGCAGTCCGTCGACAGCCGGGAGGCCCCTTTTTTTT. The V and J genes are TRBV27 and TRBJ2-2, with 7 bases lining up with TRBD2. The germline CDR1 and CDR2 sequences are MNHEY and SMNVEV (reference sequence). The ends lost 5 bases at V and 17 bases at J; junction bases unmatched: 17. The CDR3 runs 14 residues.

This clonotype occurred many times. The chain joins TRBV10-3 to TRBJ2-1, with TRBD2 identical over 12 bases. The junction had 21 bases not matched to a gene; V was cut back by 7 bases and J by 8 bases. The germline CDR1 and CDR2 sequences are ENHRY and SYGVKD. CDR3 size: 19 residues. CDR3 nucleotide sequence: TGTGCCATCATACTCTTACTAGCGGGGGGATTCCAATTGGGCGATGAGCAGTTCTTC. Encoded protein: CAIILLLAGGFQLGDEQFF.

The V call is TRBV29-1, the J call TRBJ1-1; no definite D call. The CDR3 covers 15 residues. Trimming cost V 0 bases and J 5 bases, with 16 bases left between them. The germline V gene encodes CDR1 SQVTM and CDR2 ANQGSEA. The CDR3 region has the DNA TGCAGCGTTGAAGAAGGTTTGTGGGAGGCGACTGAAGCTTTCTTT. Amino acid sequence: CSVEEGLWEATEAFF.

This clonotype was seen ten or more times. The chain joins TRBV20-1 to TRBJ1-5; D is perhaps TRBD1 (6 bases). Germline CDR1 DFQATT, CDR2 SNEGSKA (reference sequence). V was shortened by 0 bases and J by 5 bases, with 14 bases between the two germline ends. The CDR3 is made up of 15 amino acids. CDR3: CSARDLRGADQPQHF. The CDR3 DNA reads TGCAGTGCTAGAGATCTTCGGGGGGCTGATCAGCCCCAGCATTTT.

This clonotype has ten or more counts. The chain links TRBV7-9 to TRBJ2-5; possibly TRBD1 for D (5 bases). There are 14 residues in the CDR3. CDR1 and CDR2 from the germline V gene are SEHNR and FQNEAQ (reference sequence). The V end was cut by 6 bases, the J end by 2 bases, with 13 bases between. This CDR3 reads CASRRQSAQETQYF. CDR3 nucleotides: TGTGCCAGCAGGCGACAGTCAGCACAAGAGACCCAGTACTTC.

This clonotype was detected ten times or more. The chain joins TRBV12-3 or TRBV12-4 to TRBJ2-1; 11 bases fit TRBD2. With 4 bases clipped from V and 0 bases from J, the junction kept 14 bases outside the gene matches. The CDR3 sequence is 20 residues long. CDR3 loop: CASSWEASGRTFVSYNEQFF. CDR3 DNA sequence: TGTGCCAGCAGTTGGGAGGCTAGCGGGAGGACCTTCGTCTCCTACAATGAGCAGTTCTTC.

This clonotype came up many times. V gene TRBV5-5 combines with J gene TRBJ1-1; TRBD1 matches at 7 bases. CDR3 length: 13 residues. Germline trimming cut 4 bases from V and 1 base from J; bases unmatched to any gene: 1. Germline CDR1 reads SGHKS; CDR2 reads YYEKEE (reference sequence). Written as DNA, the CDR3 is TGTGCCAGCAGCCAGGGGGGGAACACTGAAGCTTTCTTT. It is translated as CASSQGGNTEAFF.

This clonotype showed up many times. The rearrangement links TRBV5-1 to TRBJ2-7; D call uncertain. V was pared by 1 base and J by 2 bases, with 7 bases between. CDR1 and CDR2 from the germline V gene are SGHRS and YFSETQ. CDR3 length: 13 residues. For the CDR3, the DNA is TGCGCCAGCAGCTTGTTCGGGCCCTACGAGCAGTACTTC. Its translation: CASSLFGPYEQYF. Using reference TRBV5-1 and TRBJ2-7 for the parts outside the CDR3, the full variable domain is KAGVTQTPRYLIKTRGQQVTLSCSPISGHRSVSWYQQTPGQGLQFLFEYFSETQRNKGNFPGRFSGRQFSNSRSEMNVSTLELGDSALYLCASSLFGPYEQYFGPGTRLTVT.

The sample holds many counts of this clonotype. The chain uses TRBV20-1 and TRBJ1-1, with a possible D match to TRBD1 (5 bases). In germline, CDR1 is DFQATT, CDR2 SNEGSKA (reference sequence). The germline V and J ends were trimmed by 6 bases and 1 base, with 9 bases remaining between them. The CDR3 length is 12 residues. In DNA form, the CDR3 reads TGCAGTGCCTCGCAGGGGAACACTGAAGCTTTCTTT. The encoded protein is CSASQGNTEAFF.

This clonotype has at least ten counts. As DNA, the CDR3 is TGCAGCGTTGAAAACTGGGAGCGGCCTAGCACAGATACGCAGTATTTT. Amino acid sequence: CSVENWERPSTDTQYF. The V call is TRBV29-1, the J call TRBJ2-3; D perhaps matches TRBD2 (5 bases). The V gene lost 2 bases and the J gene lost 0 bases, with 15 bases spanning the gap. The CDR3 has 16 amino acids. The germline gives CDR1 SQVTM, CDR2 ANQGSEA.

There are many counts of this clonotype. A much larger clone lies a single base off, so this may be a read error. V gene TRBV9 combines with J gene TRBJ2-7; a weak D match, TRBD2 (6 bases). V was clipped by 4 bases and J by 5 bases, with 16 bases between them. Looked up from germline, CDR1 is SGDLS and CDR2 is YYNGEE. The CDR3 has 14 residues. The CDR3 DNA sequence: TGTGCCAGCAGCATATCTCTGACTAGAAACGAGCAGTACTTC. This translates into CASSISLTRNEQYF.